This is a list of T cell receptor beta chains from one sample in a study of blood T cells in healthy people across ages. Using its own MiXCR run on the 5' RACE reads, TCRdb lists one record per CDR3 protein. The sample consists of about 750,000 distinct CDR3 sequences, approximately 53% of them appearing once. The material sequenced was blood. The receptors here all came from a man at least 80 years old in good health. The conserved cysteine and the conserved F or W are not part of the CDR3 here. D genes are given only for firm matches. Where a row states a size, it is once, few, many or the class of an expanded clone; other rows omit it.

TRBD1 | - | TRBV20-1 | SARTGLDYEQY
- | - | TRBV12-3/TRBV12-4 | ASSLQRTHNEQF
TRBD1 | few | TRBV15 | ATSSGTGAVWDGYT
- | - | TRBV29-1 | SVTGRTYEQY
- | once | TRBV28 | ASFKSGGHREKLF
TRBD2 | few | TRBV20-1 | SALRGSGNNEQF
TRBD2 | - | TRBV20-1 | SASRGRTYNEQF
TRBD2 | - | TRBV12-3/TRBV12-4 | ASSWEGTATDTQY
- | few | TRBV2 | ASSGRGTNNEQF
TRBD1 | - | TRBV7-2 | TSSLLGTGGVGGYT
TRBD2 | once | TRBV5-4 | ASSAGLAGFTGELF
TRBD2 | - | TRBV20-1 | SAGRGGGNEQF
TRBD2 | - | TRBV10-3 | AISYGTSGAMDTQY
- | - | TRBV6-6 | ASKSANYGYT
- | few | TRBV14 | AGSQDLRDTQY
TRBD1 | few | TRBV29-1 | SGGTGIGQGYT